The rows below give T cell receptor beta chains drawn from one sample of a study of blood T cells in healthy people across ages. One entry per CDR3 protein results from TCRdb running MiXCR on the 5' RACE reads. The sample has about 620,000 distinct CDR3 sequences; roughly 21% are singletons. Sequencing input: blood. The receptors stem from a man in his 70s in good health. Each CDR3 is given with its conserved first and last residue. D genes are given only for firm matches. The size field is filled for only some rows; it gives once, few, many or a size class.

>NA|NA|TRBJ2-5|TRBV2
TGTGCCAGCAGTGAAGAGGGTTACCTCTTC
CASSEEGYLF
>TRBD1|many|TRBJ2-2|TRBV27
TGTGCCAGTAGACGGACAGGGAACACCGGGGAGCTGTTTTTT
CASRRTGNTGELFF
>NA|few|TRBJ2-7|TRBV6-1
TGTGCCAGCAGTGAGACCAGGGATGAAAGCTTC
CASSETRDESF
>NA|many|TRBJ1-4|TRBV10-3
TGTGCCATCAGTGAGTCCTTTGGGGAAAAACTGTTTTTT
CAISESFGEKLFF
>NA|NA|TRBJ2-7|TRBV7-8
TGTGCCAGCAGCCACATTAGAAACGAGCAGTACTTC
CASSHIRNEQYF
>NA|many|TRBJ2-7|TRBV9
TGTGCCAGCAGCGTAGGGGACACCACCTACGAGCAGTACTTC
CASSVGDTTYEQYF
>NA|many|TRBJ2-5|TRBV12-3/TRBV12-4
TGTGCCAGCAGCACTACGGGGTCGGCCCAAGAGACCCAGTACTTC
CASSTTGSAQETQYF
>TRBD2|few|TRBJ2-3|TRBV28
TGTGCCAGCAGTTTGGGCGGGAGGGGGAGGGGAGATACGCAGTATTTT
CASSLGGRGRGDTQYF
>TRBD2|few|TRBJ2-7|TRBV15
TGTGCCACCAGCTCAAGGACTAGATCCTACGAGCAGTACTTC
CATSSRTRSYEQYF
>TRBD1|NA|TRBJ1-5|TRBV5-5
TGTGCCAGCAGGGAGACAGGGGGCCCATATAGCAATCAGCCCCAGCATTTT
CASRETGGPYSNQPQHF
>NA|few|TRBJ2-7|TRBV2
TGTGCCAGCAGTATAAGGACCGAGCAGTACTTC
CASSIRTEQYF
>TRBD2|few|TRBJ2-1|TRBV12-5
TGTGCTAGTGGTTGGGGGACTAGCGGGAACGGTGAGCAGTTCTTC
CASGWGTSGNGEQFF
>NA|many|TRBJ2-5|TRBV19
TGTGCCAGTCGCCAATCGGGGGAGACCCAGTACTTC
CASRQSGETQYF
>NA|few|TRBJ2-7|TRBV6-1
TGTGCCAGCAGTGGACAACAGGGCCCCTACGAGCAGTACTTC
CASSGQQGPYEQYF
>NA|NA|TRBJ2-1|TRBV4-3
TGCGCCAGCAGCCAAGGGGTGCCTCTCGGATCCTACAATGAGCAGTTCTTC
CASSQGVPLGSYNEQFF
>TRBD2|few|TRBJ2-7|TRBV11-2
TGTGCCAGCAGCTTAGAAATGAGGACTAGCGGTTACTCCTACGAGCAGTACTTC
CASSLEMRTSGYSYEQYF
>TRBD1|few|TRBJ2-1|TRBV2
TGTGCCAGCAGGACCTCCGGGACAGGGGGCAATGAGCAGTTCTTC
CASRTSGTGGNEQFF
>NA|few|TRBJ2-1|TRBV28
TGTGCCAGCAGTTTTCCCATTTCAGGGATCAGGCTAAACTACAATGAGCAGTTCTTC
CASSFPISGIRLNYNEQFF
>NA|NA|TRBJ2-7|TRBV29-1
TGCAGCGTCCTAATAGGAGGTTCCTACGAGCAGTACTTC
CSVLIGGSYEQYF
>TRBD1|NA|TRBJ2-7|TRBV20-1
TGCAGTGCTGTGGACAGGCGAAACTTGTACGAGCAGTACTTC
CSAVDRRNLYEQYF
>TRBD2|NA|TRBJ2-2|TRBV7-2
TGTGCCAGCAGACCTAGCGGGAGCAGCGGGGAGCTGTTTTTT
CASRPSGSSGELFF
>TRBD1|NA|TRBJ1-2|TRBV20-1
TGCAGTGCGACTCCGGGACAGGGTAGCTATGGCTACACCTTC
CSATPGQGSYGYTF
>NA|NA|TRBJ2-5|TRBV20-1
TGCAGTTCTAGGGGGGTACCCCAAGAGACCCAGTACTTC
CSSRGVPQETQYF
>TRBD2|NA|TRBJ2-1|TRBV12-3/TRBV12-4
TGTGCCAGCAGGCTAGCGGGGAACTACAATGAGCAGTTCTTC
CASRLAGNYNEQFF
>TRBD2|many|TRBJ2-7|TRBV9
TGTGCCAGCAGCGTAGAAGGGCTAGCGGAGAATCAGTACTTC
CASSVEGLAENQYF
>NA|NA|TRBJ1-4|TRBV5-1
TGCGCCAGCAGCTTCGACAGCCACGCAACTAATGAAAAACTGTTTTTT
CASSFDSHATNEKLFF
>TRBD2|NA|TRBJ2-6|TRBV28
TGTGCCAGCAGTTTGGCAGGAGCGGGGAGCTCTGGGGCCAACGTCCTGACTTTC
CASSLAGAGSSGANVLTF
>NA|few|TRBJ2-1|TRBV6-1
TGTGCCAGCAACACACTACAGGGACGTTCCTACAATGAGCAGTTCTTC
CASNTLQGRSYNEQFF
>TRBD2|few|TRBJ2-1|TRBV20-1
TGCAGTGCTCACTCTAGCGGGAGGGCCGGGAATGAGCAGTTCTTC
CSAHSSGRAGNEQFF
>NA|NA|TRBJ2-1|TRBV2
TGTGCCAGCAGTGTTCTTAATGAGCAGTTCTTC
CASSVLNEQFF
>TRBD2|NA|TRBJ2-1|TRBV29-1
TGCAGCGTTCCGGGACTAGCTATTCATGAGCAGTTCTTC
CSVPGLAIHEQFF
>NA|NA|TRBJ2-7|TRBV18
TGTGCCAGCTCACCCCGCTCGGAGGACGAGCAGTACTTC
CASSPRSEDEQYF